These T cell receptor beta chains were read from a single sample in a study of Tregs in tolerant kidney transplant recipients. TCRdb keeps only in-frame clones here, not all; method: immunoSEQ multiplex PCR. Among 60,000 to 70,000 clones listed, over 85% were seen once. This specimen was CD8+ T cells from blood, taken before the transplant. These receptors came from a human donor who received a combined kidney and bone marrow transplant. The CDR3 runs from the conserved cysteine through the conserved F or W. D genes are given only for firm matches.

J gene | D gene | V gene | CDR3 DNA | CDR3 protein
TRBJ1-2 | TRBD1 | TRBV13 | TGTGCCAGCAGCTTACCTTACAGGGGAAACGTCGGCTACACCTTC | CASSLPYRGNVGYTF
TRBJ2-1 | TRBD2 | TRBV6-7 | TGTGCCAGCAGCACTCATAGCGGGGGGGCCTACAATGAGCAGTTCTTC | CASSTHSGGAYNEQFF
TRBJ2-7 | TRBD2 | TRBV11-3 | TGTGCCAGCACACTTACTGGGACTAGTGGATACGAGCAGTACTTC | CASTLTGTSGYEQYF
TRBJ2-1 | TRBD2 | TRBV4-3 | TGCGCCAGCAGCCAAGAAAAGCGGGGGGCACAAAAGCATTACAATGAGCAGTTCTTC | CASSQEKRGAQKHYNEQFF